The present entry profiles one TCR beta chain with its context. Its antigen is not identified. The V gene's germline CDR1 is SGHRS and CDR2 YFSETQ. V dropped 8 bases and J dropped 7; count of bases not matched to a gene: 10. This CDR3 region has 14 residues. This record belongs to a study of metastatic and nonmetastatic thyroid tumors. Across the study: Where malignant and benign thyroid patients were concerned, repertoires were compared across blood and tumor or nodule tissue. Study-wide results and caveats: In both blood and tumor samples, TCR beta diversity was reported significantly higher for malignant than benign nodules.

In the authors' workflow: Between-group CDR3 differences, defined by clinicopathological status, yielded a distant-metastasis classifier for papillary thyroid cancer. TCRdb redid the clone calls on the PCR reads using MiXCR. These V and J calls rely on TCRdb rather than the paper's analysis. The sample yields roughly 45,000 clones, approximately 3% seen once. All patients were treatment-naive before thyroid surgery. The TCR originated in a female donor with papillary thyroid cancer or a benign thyroid nodule (not recorded which). Some clones in this sample may be carry-over from other donors' samples. The sample taken for sequencing was blood. The V gene is TRBV5-1, the J gene TRBJ2-2; 8 nucleotides agree with TRBD2. The chain's CDR3 is CASKPGGEGGELFF. CDR3 nucleotides: TGCGCCAGTAAGCCGGGAGGGGAGGGCGGGGAGCTGTTTTTT.